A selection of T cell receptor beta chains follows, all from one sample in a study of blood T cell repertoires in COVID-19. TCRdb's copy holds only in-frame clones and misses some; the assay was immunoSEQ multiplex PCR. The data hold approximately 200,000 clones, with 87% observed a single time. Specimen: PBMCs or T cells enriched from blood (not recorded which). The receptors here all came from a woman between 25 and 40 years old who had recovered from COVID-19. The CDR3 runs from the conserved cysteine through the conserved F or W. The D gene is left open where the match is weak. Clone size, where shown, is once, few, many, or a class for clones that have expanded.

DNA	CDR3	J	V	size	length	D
TGCGCCAGCAGCTTGGGACTAGCGGGGGGCTGGGGCACAGATACGCAGTATTTT	CASSLGLAGGWGTDTQYF	TRBJ2-3	TRBV5-1	-	18	TRBD2
TGTGCCAGCAGCTTAGGGGGCGGGGCGGGTGAAGAGACCCAGTACTTC	CASSLGGGAGEETQYF	TRBJ2-5	TRBV7-2	-	16	-
TGTGCCAGCAGCAAACAGGCGGCGGGGTATGGCTACACCTTC	CASSKQAAGYGYTF	TRBJ1-2	TRBV4-2	-	14	-
TGTGCCAGCAGCACTGACAGGGGTTCCTATAATTCACCCCTCCACTTT	CASSTDRGSYNSPLHF	TRBJ1-6	TRBV5-5	-	16	TRBD1
TGTGCCAGCAGCCCCGAAGAGGCTGAGAACACTGAAGCTTTCTTT	CASSPEEAENTEAFF	TRBJ1-1	TRBV7-2	-	15	-
TGTGCCAGCAGCCAAGATTCGGGAGGGTTCGGGCTTGGGGAGACCCAGTACTTC	CASSQDSGGFGLGETQYF	TRBJ2-5	TRBV3-1/TRBV3-2	-	18	TRBD2
TGTGCCAGCAGCCAAGACACAGGGGGAGTTTTTAAGTACTTC	CASSQDTGGVFKYF	TRBJ2-7	TRBV14	-	14	TRBD1
TGTGCCAGCAGCAAAGATAGGCCCGGGGTCGACATGAACACTGAAGCTTTCTTT	CASSKDRPGVDMNTEAFF	TRBJ1-1	TRBV21-1	-	18	-
TGTGCCAGCAGCTACTCAGGGACTAGCGGGCGTGGGGCCTACAATGAGCAGTTCTTC	CASSYSGTSGRGAYNEQFF	TRBJ2-1	TRBV7-6	-	19	TRBD2
TGCGCCAGCAGCCAAGCTGGGACAGGCTCCTACGAGCAGTACTTC	CASSQAGTGSYEQYF	TRBJ2-7	TRBV4-1	-	15	TRBD1
TGTGCCAGCAGCCGTACAGGTACAGGCGGTCAGCCCCAGCATTTT	CASSRTGTGGQPQHF	TRBJ1-5	TRBV7-9	-	15	-
TGTGCCAGCAGCAAAACAGGGGGTCTTTACAATGAGCAGTTCTTC	CASSKTGGLYNEQFF	TRBJ2-1	TRBV28	-	15	TRBD1
TGTGCCAGCAGTTTTCTCCTGGGGCCTCCTTCCTACAATGAGCAGTTCTTC	CASSFLLGPPSYNEQFF	TRBJ2-1	TRBV27	-	17	-
TGTGCCAGCAGCCTACAGGGGGACGGGCACGAGCAGTACTTC	CASSLQGDGHEQYF	TRBJ2-7	TRBV7-8	-	14	TRBD1
TGTGCCAGCAGTTACTCGACACCTGAGACGGAGACCCAGTACTTC	CASSYSTPETETQYF	TRBJ2-5	TRBV6-5	few	15	-
TGTGCCTGGAGTGTGGCGGGGAAGGGCGCGGAGACCCAGTACTTC	CAWSVAGKGAETQYF	TRBJ2-5	TRBV30	-	15	-
TGTGCCAGTGGGGGGGCTTTCATAGGCAATCAGCCCCAGCATTTT	CASGGAFIGNQPQHF	TRBJ1-5	TRBV2	once	15	-
TGTGCCAGCAGCCACTCGGGACAGCAAGAGACCCAGTACTTC	CASSHSGQQETQYF	TRBJ2-5	TRBV11-2	once	14	TRBD1
TGCGCCAGCAGCTTGACCGGGACTTCCCCAGAGACCCAGTACTTC	CASSLTGTSPETQYF	TRBJ2-5	TRBV5-1	-	15	-
TGTGCCAGCGCCCAAGACAGGAAGAACACTGAAGCTTTCTTT	CASAQDRKNTEAFF	TRBJ1-1	TRBV18	-	14	-
TGTGCCAGCAGTGAAATGGGGAGTTATGGCTACACCTTC	CASSEMGSYGYTF	TRBJ1-2	TRBV25-1	once	13	-
TGTGCCAGCTCAGCCGGACAGGGGTCTAACTATGGCTACACCTTC	CASSAGQGSNYGYTF	TRBJ1-2	TRBV18	-	15	TRBD1
TGCAGCGTCATCAAGACAGGAGAGAGCTCCTACGAGCAGTACTTC	CSVIKTGESSYEQYF	TRBJ2-7	TRBV29-1	-	15	-
TGTGCCAGCAGCCCGACAGGGGGCGGCGGCACTGAAGCTTTCTTT	CASSPTGGGGTEAFF	TRBJ1-1	TRBV7-2	-	15	TRBD1
TGTGCCAGCAGCCCGGTTAGACAGGGGGTCGGTGAAGCTTTCTTT	CASSPVRQGVGEAFF	TRBJ1-1	TRBV4-2	-	15	TRBD1
TGTGCCTGGAGTCTAGGAGACAATCAGCCCCAGCATTTT	CAWSLGDNQPQHF	TRBJ1-5	TRBV30	-	13	-
TGTGCCAGCAGCCAAGGACAGGGCCAAAAGTACTTC	CASSQGQGQKYF	TRBJ2-7	TRBV7-9	-	12	TRBD1
TGTGCCATCAGTGAACGGGGGGGGATGAACACTGAAGCTTTCTTT	CAISERGGMNTEAFF	TRBJ1-1	TRBV10-3	-	15	-
TGCAGTGCCCACTCTGGAAACACCATATATTTT	CSAHSGNTIYF	TRBJ1-3	TRBV20-1	-	11	-
TGTGCCAGCAGCCAGATGGAAGGGGGGAACACTGAAGCTTTCTTT	CASSQMEGGNTEAFF	TRBJ1-1	TRBV4-2	once	15	-
TGCGCCAGCAGCATACAGGGGGATGAGGTAGATACGCAGTATTTT	CASSIQGDEVDTQYF	TRBJ2-3	TRBV5-1	-	15	TRBD1
TGTGCCAGCAGTCCCGACAGAAGTAACACTGAAGCTTTCTTT	CASSPDRSNTEAFF	TRBJ1-1	TRBV27	-	14	-
TGTGCCAGCAGTCTTATACAGGGGACCGAGCAGTACTTC	CASSLIQGTEQYF	TRBJ2-7	TRBV12-3/TRBV12-4	-	13	TRBD1
TGTGCCAGCAGCCTAGGACAGAGCAATCAGCCCCAGCATTTT	CASSLGQSNQPQHF	TRBJ1-5	TRBV7-9	-	14	-
TGTGCCAGCCTTTCGACCCGACAGACTTTCTTT	CASLSTRQTFF	TRBJ1-1	TRBV28	-	11	-
TGTGCCAGCAGCTTAGTACAGGGATCTGAAGCTTTCTTT	CASSLVQGSEAFF	TRBJ1-1	TRBV7-9	once	13	-
TGTGCCAGCACCAGGGGGCTTGGTGAAAAACTGTTTTTT	CASTRGLGEKLFF	TRBJ1-4	TRBV12-3/TRBV12-4	-	13	TRBD1
TGTGCCAGCAGCCTCGGAGGGGTAATTAGTGAAAAACTGTTTTTT	CASSLGGVISEKLFF	TRBJ1-4	TRBV5-6	once	15	-
TGCAGCGTTGCTCGGGGGGCCGGCAATGAGCAGTTCTTC	CSVARGAGNEQFF	TRBJ2-1	TRBV29-1	once	13	-
TGTGCCAGCAGCTCCGGCGACAGCGGGATTCGTGATACGCAGTATTTT	CASSSGDSGIRDTQYF	TRBJ2-3	TRBV4-2	-	16	TRBD2
TGTGCCAGCAGCCGGGGACAGGGGACTGCCGATGGCTACACCTTC	CASSRGQGTADGYTF	TRBJ1-2	TRBV7-9	-	15	TRBD1
TGTGCCAGCAGCCAACACACAGATACGCAGTATTTT	CASSQHTDTQYF	TRBJ2-3	TRBV4-2	few	12	-
TGTGCCAGCTCACCGACGTGGACAGGGATTACGAACACTGAAGCTTTCTTT	CASSPTWTGITNTEAFF	TRBJ1-1	TRBV18	once	17	TRBD1
TGTGCCAGCAGCTTAGGACGAGGCCTCGGGTACTTC	CASSLGRGLGYF	TRBJ2-7	TRBV7-2	-	12	-
TGCGCCAGCAGCCGACAGGAGAACACCGGGGAGCTGTTTTTT	CASSRQENTGELFF	TRBJ2-2	TRBV5-1	-	14	-
TGTGCCAGCAGCTCTAACCTGAACACTGAAGCTTTCTTT	CASSSNLNTEAFF	TRBJ1-1	TRBV5-4	-	13	-
TGCGCCAGCAGCCAAGGGGCCGCGTGGGGGGTCTACGAGCAGTACTTC	CASSQGAAWGVYEQYF	TRBJ2-7	TRBV4-1	-	16	-
TGTGCCAGCAGCTTTGGACTAGCGGCGGTCGTCTTC	CASSFGLAAVVF	TRBJ2-7	TRBV7-9	-	12	TRBD2
TGTGCCACTTGGGACTTCGACAATGAGCAGTTCTTC	CATWDFDNEQFF	TRBJ2-1	TRBV19	-	12	-